This T cell receptor (beta chain) was identified in a study of response to subunit inactivated influenza vaccine. Using its own MiXCR run on the RT-PCR reads, TCRdb lists one record per CDR3 protein. The sample lists 250,000 to 350,000 distinct CDR3 sequences, approximately 21% occurring once. The sample holds many counts of this clonotype. This clonotype originated in a man in his fifties or sixties who received an inactivated influenza vaccine. This sample comprised PBMCs from blood, obtained less than 22 months after vaccination.

DNA of the CDR3: TGCAGCGTTAAAACGGACAGTCATTTTAATAGCAATCAGCCCCAGCATTTT. It encodes CSVKTDSHFNSNQPQHF. The genes are TRBV29-1 and TRBJ1-5; TRBD1 is a possible D gene (6 bases). This CDR3 is 17 amino acids long. The V gene's germline CDR1 is SQVTM and CDR2 ANQGSEA. V gave up 5 bases and J gave up 0 bases, with 20 bases separating them.